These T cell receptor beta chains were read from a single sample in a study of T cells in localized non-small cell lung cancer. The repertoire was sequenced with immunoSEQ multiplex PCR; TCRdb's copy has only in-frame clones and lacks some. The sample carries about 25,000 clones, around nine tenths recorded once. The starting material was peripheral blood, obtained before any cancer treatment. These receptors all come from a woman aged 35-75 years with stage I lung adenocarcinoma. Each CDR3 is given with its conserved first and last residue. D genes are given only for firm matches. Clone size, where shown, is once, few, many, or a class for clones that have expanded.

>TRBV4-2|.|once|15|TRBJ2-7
TGTGCCAGCAGCCAAGATGTCAGGCGAGGCTACGAGCAGTACTTC
CASSQDVRRGYEQYF
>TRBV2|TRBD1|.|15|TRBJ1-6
TGTGCCAGCAGCTTCGGGACAGGGACTAATTCACCCCTCCACTTT
CASSFGTGTNSPLHF
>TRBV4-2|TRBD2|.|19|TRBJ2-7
TGTGCCAGCAGCCAAGATCTGGGAGCGGGAGGGGTGTTTGGCTACGAGCAGTACTTC
CASSQDLGAGGVFGYEQYF
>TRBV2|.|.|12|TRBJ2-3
TGTGCCAGCAGTGAAGTAGCAGATACGCAGTATTTT
CASSEVADTQYF
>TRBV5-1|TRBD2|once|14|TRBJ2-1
TGCGCCAGCATCTCGGGGGGAGCATCCAATGAGCAGTTCTTC
CASISGGASNEQFF
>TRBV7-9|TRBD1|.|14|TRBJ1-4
TGTGCCAGCAGCCTGGGACAGGGATTTGAAAAACTGTTTTTT
CASSLGQGFEKLFF
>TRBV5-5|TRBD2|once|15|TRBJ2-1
TGTGCCAGCAGATCCGGGACTAGTGCACGGAATGAGCAGTTCTTC
CASRSGTSARNEQFF
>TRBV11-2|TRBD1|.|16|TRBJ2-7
TGTGCCAGCAGCTTAAGGGTGACAGGGGGAAAGGGCGAGCAGTACTTC
CASSLRVTGGKGEQYF
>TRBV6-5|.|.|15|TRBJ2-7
TGTGCCAGCAGCCCGTTGGGGTTCGCGGTTCTAGAGCAGTACTTC
CASSPLGFAVLEQYF
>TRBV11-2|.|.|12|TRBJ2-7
TGTGCCAGCAGCGAGCCCCCCGGCGAGCAGTACTTC
CASSEPPGEQYF
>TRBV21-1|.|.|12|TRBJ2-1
TGTGCCAGCAGCAAAGTGAAGAGGGAGCAGTTCTTC
CASSKVKREQFF
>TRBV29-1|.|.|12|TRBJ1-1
TGCAGCGTTGGAACAATGAACACTGAAGCTTTCTTT
CSVGTMNTEAFF
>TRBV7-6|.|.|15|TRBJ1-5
TGTGCCAGCAGCTTAGAAGAGGGATTCAATCAGCCCCAGCATTTT
CASSLEEGFNQPQHF
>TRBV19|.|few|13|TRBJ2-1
TGTGCCAGTAGGCCTACTAGTGAGAATGAGCAGTTCTTC
CASRPTSENEQFF
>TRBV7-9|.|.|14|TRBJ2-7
TGTGCCACCGAAGCCTGGGCGGGCTCGGGCGAGCAGTACTTC
CATEAWAGSGEQYF
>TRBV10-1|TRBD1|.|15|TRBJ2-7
TGCGCCAGCAGTGTACTTCCACAGGGGGCACACGAGCAGTACTTC
CASSVLPQGAHEQYF
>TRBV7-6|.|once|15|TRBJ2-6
TGTGCCAGCAGCCCCCTCCCGGCTGGGGCCAACGTCCTGACTTTC
CASSPLPAGANVLTF
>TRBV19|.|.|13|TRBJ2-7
TGTGCCAGTAGTCTAAGGGCAGGGGCAGAGCAGTACTTC
CASSLRAGAEQYF
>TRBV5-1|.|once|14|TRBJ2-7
TGCGCCAGCAGCCCCCAGGGGAGCTCCTACGAGCAGTACTTC
CASSPQGSSYEQYF
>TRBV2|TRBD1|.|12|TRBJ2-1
TGTGCCAGCGGGGACAGACACAATGAGCAGTTCTTC
CASGDRHNEQFF